These T cell receptor beta chains were read from a single sample in a study of blood T cell repertoires in COVID-19. Assay: immunoSEQ multiplex PCR; the TCRdb copy retains only in-frame clones and omits some. The sample contains roughly 160,000 clones, about 80% of which appear only once. Source material: peripheral blood. These receptors were obtained from a woman older than 75 with acute or convalescent COVID-19. CDR3s include the opening cysteine and the closing phenylalanine or tryptophan. A D gene is named only where the DNA matches it firmly. Clone size is given for some rows only: seen once, a few or many times, or a class if the clone is expanded.

abundance	d_gene	j_gene	v_gene	CDR3nt	CDR3aa
few	TRBD1	TRBJ1-6	TRBV7-2	TGTGCCAGCAGCGAGTCCGGGACAGGGGATTCACCCCTCCACTTT	CASSESGTGDSPLHF
.	TRBD1	TRBJ1-3	TRBV7-9	TGTGCCAGCAGCTTAGGGGGGACAGGCAGCTCTGGAAACACCATATATTTT	CASSLGGTGSSGNTIYF
.	.	TRBJ1-2	TRBV3-1/TRBV3-2	TGTGCCAGCAGCAAGACAGCCACTAACTATGGCTACACCTTC	CASSKTATNYGYTF
.	TRBD2	TRBJ2-5	TRBV3-1/TRBV3-2	TGTGCCAGCAGCGAGTATAGCGGGACTGGAAAAGAGACCCAGTACTTC	CASSEYSGTGKETQYF
.	.	TRBJ2-5	TRBV6-6	TGTGCCAGCAGTACCACAGGGAGAAGGGGGACCCAGTACTTC	CASSTTGRRGTQYF
.	TRBD1	TRBJ2-1	TRBV6-2/TRBV6-3	TGTGCCAGCAGTACAGGGGTGCCTATTAGTGAGCAGTTCTTC	CASSTGVPISEQFF
.	.	TRBJ1-6	TRBV29-1	TGCAGCGTGAAACAGGGTCGGGATTCACCCCTCCACTTT	CSVKQGRDSPLHF
few	TRBD1	TRBJ2-1	TRBV14	TGTGCCAGCAGCCACCCCCCCGGGACAGCCGGACTGCCCGAGTACAATGAGCAGTTCTTC	CASSHPPGTAGLPEYNEQFF
many	TRBD2	TRBJ2-3	TRBV11-2	TGTGCCAGCAGCTTTACTAGCGGGGCTGCAGATACGCAGTATTTT	CASSFTSGAADTQYF
.	TRBD1	TRBJ1-2	TRBV5-4	TGTGCCAGCAGCTCCAGGGGGACAGGGTATGGCTACACCTTC	CASSSRGTGYGYTF
.	.	TRBJ1-1	TRBV9	TGTGCCAGCGGAGAACACGTGAACACTGAAGCTTTCTTT	CASGEHVNTEAFF
.	TRBD2	TRBJ2-1	TRBV4-3	TGCGCCAGCAGCCAAGATAGCGGGGGGGCGTATGAGCAGTTCTTC	CASSQDSGGAYEQFF
.	TRBD1	TRBJ1-6	TRBV4-2	TGTGCCAGCAGCCAAGCCGGGACAGGGACTTCACCCCTCCACTTT	CASSQAGTGTSPLHF
.	TRBD1	TRBJ1-2	TRBV5-4	TGTGCCAGCAGCCCGACAGGGGGCGTTAGTGGCTACACCTTC	CASSPTGGVSGYTF
.	.	TRBJ2-7	TRBV19	TGTGCCAGTAGAGATACCGGGTCCTCCTACGAGCAGTACTTC	CASRDTGSSYEQYF
.	.	TRBJ2-7	TRBV7-2	TGTGCCAGCAGCTTACTTACCTACGAGCAGTACTTC	CASSLLTYEQYF
.	TRBD1	TRBJ2-5	TRBV5-6	TGTGCCAGCAGCTCCTCCGGGACAGTACAAGAGACCCAGTACTTC	CASSSSGTVQETQYF
.	TRBD1	TRBJ2-5	TRBV19	TGTGCCAGTAGTGAGTCCGGGACAGGGATGGAGACCCAGTACTTC	CASSESGTGMETQYF
.	.	TRBJ1-4	TRBV5-1	TGCGCCAGCAGCTCGGCACCGAGCGACGGAAAACTGTTTTTT	CASSSAPSDGKLFF
few	TRBD1	TRBJ1-5	TRBV19	TGTGCCAGTAGTAGAAACAGGGGGCCGGAGCCCCAGCATTTT	CASSRNRGPEPQHF
few	.	TRBJ2-1	TRBV6-5	TGTGCCAGCAGTCGGACTTTTAGCTCCTACAATGAGCAGTTCTTC	CASSRTFSSYNEQFF
.	TRBD1	TRBJ1-2	TRBV5-1	TGCGCCAGCAGCGAACCGGACAGGGGTTTCTATGGCTACACCTTC	CASSEPDRGFYGYTF
.	TRBD2	TRBJ2-1	TRBV24-1	TGTGCCACCAGTGATGGCGGGGGAGGAGTTTACAATGAGCAGTTCTTC	CATSDGGGGVYNEQFF
.	.	TRBJ1-1	TRBV6-1	TGTGCCAGCAGTGAAGCGCGTTTCGACACTGAAGCTTTCTTT	CASSEARFDTEAFF
.	TRBD2	TRBJ2-7	TRBV6-5	TGTGCCAGCAGCCCCGGACTAGCGTTCACGTACGAGCAGTACTTC	CASSPGLAFTYEQYF
.	TRBD1	TRBJ2-5	TRBV6-5	TGTGCCATTCAGAGACAGGGAAACCGGCAGACCCAGTACTTC	CAIQRQGNRQTQYF